The rows below give T cell receptor beta chains drawn from one sample of a study of T-cell reconstitution after alpha-beta-depleted transplantation in children. TCRdb reprocessed the PCR reads with MiXCR, giving one entry per CDR3 protein. The top ten hold about 5.6% of the sample, which has hundreds of thousands of distinct CDR3 sequences, roughly an eighth seen once. Material: PBMCs from the stem cell graft donor, obtained from the stem cell graft. The receptors derive from a human donor who donated a stem cell graft to a child with combined immunodeficiency. The CDR3 runs from the conserved cysteine through the conserved F or W. Fields, in order: D gene, clone size, V gene, J gene, CDR3 protein, CDR3 DNA. D genes are given only for firm matches. Only part of the rows carry a size: once, few, many, or a class if the clone is expanded.

D: TRBD1; size: many; V: TRBV4-3; J: TRBJ2-7; CDR3: CASSQDRGTGSYEQYF; DNA: TGCGCCAGCAGCCAAGATCGCGGGACAGGTTCCTACGAGCAGTACTTC
D: .; size: .; V: TRBV10-3; J: TRBJ1-5; CDR3: CATGNPNQPQHF; DNA: TGTGCCACCGGGAATCCGAATCAGCCCCAGCATTTT
D: TRBD1; size: few; V: TRBV5-6; J: TRBJ2-7; CDR3: CASSYTGTGRVQYF; DNA: TGTGCCAGCAGCTATACCGGGACAGGGAGGGTGCAGTACTTC
D: .; size: few; V: TRBV7-9; J: TRBJ1-5; CDR3: CAVQKVDSNQPQHF; DNA: TGTGCCGTCCAGAAGGTTGATAGCAATCAGCCCCAGCATTTT
D: .; size: many; V: TRBV5-1; J: TRBJ2-1; CDR3: CASSPVGAYNEQFF; DNA: TGCGCCAGCAGCCCCGTCGGGGCCTACAATGAGCAGTTCTTC
D: .; size: few; V: TRBV18; J: TRBJ2-1; CDR3: CASSPQGWKDEQFF; DNA: TGTGCCAGCTCACCTCAGGGGTGGAAGGATGAGCAGTTCTTC
D: TRBD1; size: many; V: TRBV29-1; J: TRBJ1-1; CDR3: CSVHRGPEAFF; DNA: TGCAGCGTTCACAGGGGCCCTGAAGCTTTCTTT
D: .; size: few; V: TRBV6-1; J: TRBJ2-2; CDR3: CASSERAANTGELFF; DNA: TGTGCCAGCAGTGAAAGGGCAGCGAACACCGGGGAGCTGTTTTTT
D: .; size: .; V: TRBV2; J: TRBJ2-5; CDR3: CASSERFTQETQYF; DNA: TGTGCCAGCAGTGAACGGTTTACCCAAGAGACCCAGTACTTC
D: .; size: few; V: TRBV12-3/TRBV12-4; J: TRBJ2-1; CDR3: CASSFGQGPLNEQFF; DNA: TGTGCCAGCAGTTTTGGGCAGGGCCCCCTTAATGAGCAGTTCTTC
D: .; size: few; V: TRBV5-1; J: TRBJ2-2; CDR3: CASSLGRSNTGELFF; DNA: TGCGCCAGCAGCTTGGGGCGGAGTAACACCGGGGAGCTGTTTTTT
D: TRBD1; size: .; V: TRBV5-1; J: TRBJ2-5; CDR3: CASSPWTGQETQYF; DNA: TGCGCCAGCAGCCCGTGGACAGGGCAAGAGACCCAGTACTTC
D: .; size: few; V: TRBV11-1; J: TRBJ2-5; CDR3: CASSSGWLTDQETQYF; DNA: TGTGCCAGCAGCTCCGGTTGGCTAACGGACCAAGAGACCCAGTACTTC
D: TRBD2; size: .; V: TRBV4-1; J: TRBJ2-7; CDR3: CASSQAPGLSYEQYF; DNA: TGCGCCAGCAGCCAAGCCCCGGGACTATCCTACGAGCAGTACTTC
D: .; size: .; V: TRBV6-1; J: TRBJ1-1; CDR3: CASSRRWGMMNTEAFF; DNA: TGTGCCAGCAGTCGTCGATGGGGTATGATGAACACTGAAGCTTTCTTT
D: TRBD1; size: .; V: TRBV5-1; J: TRBJ2-6; CDR3: CASRLTGWANVLTF; DNA: TGCGCCAGCAGATTGACAGGGTGGGCCAACGTCCTGACTTTC
D: .; size: .; V: TRBV19; J: TRBJ1-5; CDR3: CASSGPGRTQHF; DNA: TGTGCCAGTAGTGGGCCAGGGAGGACCCAGCATTTT
D: TRBD2; size: many; V: TRBV5-1; J: TRBJ2-5; CDR3: CASSLGLADSTYQETQYF; DNA: TGCGCCAGCAGCTTGGGACTAGCGGACAGCACTTACCAAGAGACCCAGTACTTC
D: .; size: .; V: TRBV7-3; J: TRBJ1-1; CDR3: CASSPNPAGDTEAFF; DNA: TGTGCCAGCAGCCCGAATCCGGCGGGGGACACTGAAGCTTTCTTT
D: TRBD1; size: few; V: TRBV11-1; J: TRBJ2-2; CDR3: CASSLALYGAGGTGELFF; DNA: TGTGCCAGCAGCTTAGCGCTTTACGGCGCAGGGGGCACCGGGGAGCTGTTTTTT
D: .; size: many; V: TRBV12-3/TRBV12-4; J: TRBJ1-5; CDR3: CASSQRAQPQHF; DNA: TGTGCCAGCAGTCAAAGGGCGCAGCCCCAGCATTTT
D: .; size: .; V: TRBV7-2; J: TRBJ2-7; CDR3: CASSLLGQSLEQYF; DNA: TGTGCCAGCAGCCTACTGGGACAATCCCTCGAGCAGTACTTC
D: TRBD1; size: many; V: TRBV12-3/TRBV12-4; J: TRBJ1-6; CDR3: CASSLEGQGDSPLHF; DNA: TGTGCCAGCAGTCTGGAGGGACAGGGTGATTCACCCCTCCACTTT
D: .; size: .; V: TRBV4-2; J: TRBJ1-6; CDR3: CASSQGGGSPLHF; DNA: TGTGCCAGCAGCCAAGGAGGAGGTTCACCCCTCCACTTT
D: .; size: few; V: TRBV20-1; J: TRBJ2-1; CDR3: CSAHIGGRREKNEQFF; DNA: TGCAGTGCTCATATTGGTGGCCGGAGGGAGAAAAATGAGCAGTTCTTC
D: .; size: once; V: TRBV11-3; J: TRBJ2-7; CDR3: CASSLVVAFGGAYEQYF; DNA: TGTGCCAGCAGCTTAGTAGTGGCCTTCGGAGGGGCTTACGAGCAGTACTTC
D: .; size: few; V: TRBV12-3/TRBV12-4; J: TRBJ1-4; CDR3: CASSFAGARGEKLFF; DNA: TGTGCCAGCAGTTTCGCCGGGGCCAGGGGTGAAAAACTGTTTTTT
D: TRBD1; size: .; V: TRBV6-1; J: TRBJ2-7; CDR3: CASRPPRTGGEQYF; DNA: TGTGCCAGCAGACCCCCCCGGACAGGAGGAGAGCAGTACTTC
D: .; size: few; V: TRBV12-3/TRBV12-4; J: TRBJ1-5; CDR3: CASTLSGRGQQPQHF; DNA: TGTGCCAGCACCCTTTCAGGGCGGGGTCAACAGCCCCAGCATTTT
D: TRBD2; size: .; V: TRBV7-2; J: TRBJ2-1; CDR3: CASSQRGAQEQFF; DNA: TGTGCCAGCAGCCAGCGGGGGGCCCAAGAGCAGTTCTTC
D: TRBD1; size: .; V: TRBV20-1; J: TRBJ2-2; CDR3: CSAPRTGRGTGELFF; DNA: TGCAGTGCCCCTAGGACAGGGAGAGGGACCGGGGAGCTGTTTTTT
D: .; size: many; V: TRBV5-5; J: TRBJ2-2; CDR3: CASSLESAPGTGELFF; DNA: TGTGCCAGCAGCTTGGAGTCAGCCCCGGGCACCGGGGAGCTGTTTTTT
D: TRBD1; size: few; V: TRBV27; J: TRBJ1-1; CDR3: CASGQGGGTEAFF; DNA: TGTGCCAGCGGACAGGGAGGAGGTACTGAAGCTTTCTTT
D: .; size: few; V: TRBV4-1; J: TRBJ2-2; CDR3: CASSQDWAIGGELFF; DNA: TGCGCCAGCAGCCAAGATTGGGCGATTGGAGGGGAGCTGTTTTTT
D: .; size: many; V: TRBV6-4; J: TRBJ2-1; CDR3: CASSATPEGPNEQFF; DNA: TGTGCCAGCAGTGCGACCCCCGAAGGTCCCAATGAGCAGTTCTTC
D: TRBD1; size: few; V: TRBV20-1; J: TRBJ1-1; CDR3: CSARGDRANTEAFF; DNA: TGCAGTGCGAGAGGGGACAGGGCGAACACTGAAGCTTTCTTT
D: TRBD2; size: .; V: TRBV5-1; J: TRBJ2-3; CDR3: CASSLVAGDIHGTQYF; DNA: TGCGCCAGCAGCTTGGTAGCGGGGGATATCCACGGTACGCAGTATTTT
D: .; size: few; V: TRBV20-1; J: TRBJ1-4; CDR3: CSATPRGGHLGKLFF; DNA: TGCAGTGCTACCCCGAGAGGAGGGCACTTAGGAAAACTGTTTTTT
D: TRBD2; size: few; V: TRBV4-2; J: TRBJ2-3; CDR3: CASSHSGGQTDTQYF; DNA: TGTGCCAGCAGCCACTCGGGGGGGCAGACAGATACGCAGTATTTT
D: TRBD1; size: many; V: TRBV29-1; J: TRBJ1-4; CDR3: CSVSDRLELFF; DNA: TGCAGCGTCTCGGACAGGCTGGAACTGTTTTTT
D: .; size: few; V: TRBV9; J: TRBJ2-7; CDR3: CASSESGTNYEQYF; DNA: TGTGCCAGCAGCGAATCCGGGACCAACTACGAGCAGTACTTC
D: .; size: .; V: TRBV5-5; J: TRBJ2-7; CDR3: CASSSDTRHYEQYF; DNA: TGTGCCAGCAGTTCGGACACGCGCCACTACGAGCAGTACTTC
D: .; size: many; V: TRBV12-3/TRBV12-4; J: TRBJ2-5; CDR3: CASSADLFAETQYF; DNA: TGTGCCAGCAGTGCAGACCTTTTTGCGGAGACCCAGTACTTC
D: .; size: .; V: TRBV20-1; J: TRBJ2-5; CDR3: CSATNVRMEIGETQYF; DNA: TGCAGTGCTACAAACGTAAGAATGGAGATAGGGGAGACCCAGTACTTC
D: .; size: few; V: TRBV4-3; J: TRBJ1-2; CDR3: CASSQGAYGYTF; DNA: TGCGCCAGCAGCCAAGGAGCCTATGGCTACACCTTC
D: .; size: .; V: TRBV7-8; J: TRBJ2-5; CDR3: CASSPFSGKLQETQYF; DNA: TGTGCCAGCAGCCCCTTTTCCGGGAAACTCCAAGAGACCCAGTACTTC
D: .; size: few; V: TRBV29-1; J: TRBJ1-1; CDR3: CSVVGVSEAFF; DNA: TGCAGCGTTGTGGGGGTTTCTGAAGCTTTCTTT
D: TRBD1; size: many; V: TRBV11-2; J: TRBJ1-1; CDR3: CASSVGGRGVLGAFF; DNA: TGTGCCAGCAGTGTTGGCGGCAGGGGGGTTCTAGGAGCTTTCTTT
D: TRBD1; size: few; V: TRBV29-1; J: TRBJ1-2; CDR3: CSVGQGFYGYTF; DNA: TGCAGCGTTGGACAGGGGTTCTATGGCTACACCTTC
D: TRBD2; size: .; V: TRBV20-1; J: TRBJ2-2; CDR3: CSARRLAGTSTGELFF; DNA: TGCAGTGCTAGAAGACTAGCGGGGACGAGCACCGGGGAGCTGTTTTTT